What follows are 29 T cell receptor beta chains derived from one specimen sequenced in a study of T-cell memory formation after mild COVID-19. TCRdb re-called the 5' RACE reads through MiXCR, storing one row per CDR3 protein. The sample shows 550,000 to 600,000 distinct CDR3 sequences, about 22% of them seen only once. Source material: PBMCs or a T cell subset sorted from them (not recorded which). These receptors all come from an adult woman who had mild COVID-19 (a few samples of this study predate the infection). Cell type and time point are not known.

The J gene is TRBJ1-4, the V gene TRBV20-1, with 10 bases identical to TRBD1. After removal of 7 bases from V and 14 bases from J, the junction contained 7 bases not matched to a gene. This CDR3 spans 11 amino acids. CDR1 is DFQATT and CDR2 is SNEGSKA in the germline V gene (reference sequence). The CDR3 nucleotides are TGCAGTGGCCAGACAGGGGGCGTTCTGTTTTTT. Its protein is CSGQTGGVLFF.

The rearrangement links TRBV9 to TRBJ2-1; 7 bases fit TRBD1. The CDR3 contains 14 residues. The germline V gene encodes CDR1 SGDLS and CDR2 YYNGEE. J gave up 1 base and V 6 bases, and 4 bases lay outside the gene matches. CDR3 amino acids: CASTPGQSYNEQFF. The CDR3, as DNA: TGTGCCAGCACCCCGGGACAGTCCTACAATGAGCAGTTCTTC. The entire variable domain, with the rest obtained from reference TRBV9 and TRBJ2-1, is as follows: DSGVTQTPKHLITATGQRVTLRCSPRSGDLSVYWYQQSLDQGLQFLIQYYNGEERAKGNILERFSAQQFPDLHSELNLSSLELGDSALYFCASTPGQSYNEQFFGPGTRLTVL.

J is TRBJ1-3 and V is TRBV28; perhaps TRBD1 as D (6 bases). CDR1 is MDHEN, CDR2 SYDVKM, per germline. The CDR3 is made up of 18 amino acids. V lost 3 bases, J lost 0 bases, and 18 bases lay in between. This chain's CDR3 is CASSLGQGLVGSGNTIYF. The DNA of the CDR3 is TGTGCCAGCAGTTTGGGCCAGGGGTTGGTGGGCTCTGGAAACACCATATATTTT.

This clonotype has only a few counts. The chain uses TRBV14 and TRBJ1-2, with unresolved D. The CDR3 totals 16 residues. From germline, CDR1 is SGHDN and CDR2 FVKESK. Deletions cut 4 bases from V and 2 bases from J, with 17 bases between. In nucleotides, the CDR3 is TGTGCCAGCAGCCGGGTGTCGAACCCCCGGAACTATGGCTACACCTTC. This encodes CASSRVSNPRNYGYTF.

The V gene is TRBV14, the J gene TRBJ2-7; D remains ambiguous. V lost 0 bases and J lost 2, with 8 bases in between. Germline CDR1 is SGHDN and CDR2 is FVKESK. This CDR3 has 14 residues. As DNA, the CDR3 is TGTGCCAGCAGCCAAGACCTAATCACCTACGAGCAGTACTTC. This encodes CASSQDLITYEQYF.

The chain links TRBV6-1 to TRBJ1-5, with TRBD1 as a possible D gene (6 bases). Germline assignment: CDR1 MNHNS and CDR2 SASEGT. There are 13 residues in the CDR3. Trimming stripped 6 bases from V and 5 bases from J, with 11 bases between. Written as DNA, the CDR3 is TGTGCCAGCAGGGTGACAGGAGATCAGCCCCAGCATTTT. Translation gives CASRVTGDQPQHF.

CDR3 DNA sequence: TGCGCCAGCAGACAGGCCTCCTATTCGGAGACCCAGTACTTC. It yields the protein CASRQASYSETQYF. This chain joins TRBV5-1 and TRBJ2-5; weak D call: TRBD1 (5 bases). CDR3 length: 14 amino acids. CDR1 and CDR2 from the germline V gene are SGHRS and YFSETQ. With 5 bases removed from V and 5 bases from J, the gap between germline ends came to 16 bases. The variable domain in full, with the rest retrieved from reference TRBV5-1 and TRBJ2-5, is KAGVTQTPRYLIKTRGQQVTLSCSPISGHRSVSWYQQTPGQGLQFLFEYFSETQRNKGNFPGRFSGRQFSNSRSEMNVSTLELGDSALYLCASRQASYSETQYFGPGTRLLVL.

This clonotype has a count of ten or more. The chain carries TRBV12-3 or TRBV12-4 and TRBJ2-1, with D perhaps matching TRBD2 (5 bases). V dropped 0 bases and J dropped 7 bases, with 13 bases sitting between them. This CDR3 has 15 amino acids. The CDR3 nucleotides read TGTGCCAGCAGTTTAGCGCCCGGACTCACAAATGAGCAGTTCTTC. Translated: CASSLAPGLTNEQFF.

Only a few counts were recorded for this clonotype. This chain joins TRBV20-1 and TRBJ2-3, with TRBD2 matching 14 bases. Trimming cost V 3 bases and J 3 bases; bases outside gene matches: 8. The germline V gene has CDR1 DFQATT and CDR2 SNEGSKA (reference sequence). The CDR3 consists of 17 residues. In nucleotides, the CDR3 is TGCAGTGCTAGGACTAGCGGGAGGGCCGGTCGGACAGATACGCAGTATTTT. This sequence encodes CSARTSGRAGRTDTQYF.

The chain has TRBV30 and TRBJ1-1; D possibly corresponds to TRBD1 (6 bases). Germline CDR1 and CDR2: GTSNPN and SVGIG (reference sequence). Between the trimmed V and J ends, which lost 4 bases and 2 bases, there was a span of 14 bases. The CDR3 spans 14 residues. The DNA for the CDR3 is TGTGCCTGGACCCATTTGGGACAAAACACTGAAGCTTTCTTT. Its protein is CAWTHLGQNTEAFF.

This chain links TRBV27 with TRBJ2-7, with 7 bases fitting TRBD2. J was trimmed by 2 bases and V by 2 bases; bases with no gene match: 9. The CDR3 has 16 residues. The germline V gene has CDR1 MNHEY and CDR2 SMNVEV (reference sequence). DNA for the CDR3: TGTGCCAGCAGTTTAGTCCCAGAGGGGAGGGCCTACGAGCAGTACTTC. This codes for CASSLVPEGRAYEQYF.

The chain is built from TRBV12-3 or TRBV12-4 and TRBJ1-6; a possible D gene is TRBD1 (6 bases). Trimming stripped 3 bases from V and 6 bases from J, with 15 bases between. The CDR3 spans 16 residues. Written as DNA, the CDR3 is TGTGCCAGCAGTTTTGGGGGGCCGGGGGGTAATTCACCCCTCCACTTT. This translates into CASSFGGPGGNSPLHF.

The chain recombines TRBV6-5 with TRBJ1-1; 8 bases are shared with TRBD1. V lost 5 bases to trimming and J lost 6 bases; unmatched junction nucleotides: 5. From germline, CDR1 is MNHEY and CDR2 SVGAGI. CDR3 size: 13 residues. CDR3 DNA sequence: TGTGCCAGCAGTCAACGGGACAGGTCTGAAGCTTTCTTT. Amino acid sequence: CASSQRDRSEAFF.

This chain uses TRBV15 with TRBJ1-2; 7 bases are shared with TRBD1. The length of the CDR3 is 13 residues. V lost 5 bases and J lost 4; bases outside the gene matches: 4. Looked up from germline, CDR1 is LNHNV and CDR2 is YYDKDF (reference sequence). CDR3 residues: CATSDRDGYGYTF. The CDR3 bases are TGTGCCACCAGCGACAGGGATGGCTATGGCTACACCTTC.

This chain uses TRBV15 with TRBJ2-1, with D perhaps given as TRBD1 or TRBD2 (6 bases each). Germline assignment: CDR1 LNHNV and CDR2 YYDKDF (reference sequence). Trimming shortened V by 6 bases and J by 6 bases, and 18 bases separated the two germline ends. The CDR3 runs to 15 residues. CDR3 amino acids: CATREGQQPSNEQFF. CDR3 DNA: TGTGCCACCAGGGAGGGACAACAACCCTCCAATGAGCAGTTCTTC.

This clonotype was seen only a few times. The genes are TRBV24-1 and TRBJ2-3; no clear D gene. Germline CDR1 and CDR2: KGHDR and SFDVKD. Trimming took off 7 bases at V and 4 bases at J, with 14 bases between the two ends. There are 14 residues in the CDR3. The CDR3 sequence: CATSPAFRADTQYF. The CDR3 region has the DNA TGTGCCACCAGCCCGGCTTTTAGGGCAGATACGCAGTATTTT.

The CDR3 region has the DNA TGTGCCAGCAGCTCGGGACTAGCGGGAGACACCGGGGAGCTGTTTTTT. Protein product: CASSSGLAGDTGELFF. V is TRBV7-3 and J is TRBJ2-2, with TRBD2 identical over 14 bases. Germline trimming cut 4 bases from V and 3 bases from J; bases unmatched to any gene: 1. Germline V CDR1 and CDR2: SGHTA, FQGTGA. The CDR3 is made up of 16 amino acids.

The V and J genes are TRBV20-1 and TRBJ1-2; D may be TRBD1 (5 bases). The CDR3 covers 12 residues. Germline-derived CDR1 and CDR2 are DFQATT and SNEGSKA (reference sequence). The germline V and J ends were trimmed by 6 bases and 8 bases, with 16 bases remaining between them. The CDR3 here is CSAGEWEEGYTF. CDR3 nucleotide sequence: TGCAGTGCAGGGGAATGGGAGGAAGGCTACACCTTC.

This sequence joins TRBV3-1 and TRBJ2-3; D ambiguous. Trimming left V 0 bases short and J 0 bases short, with 10 bases between. This CDR3 has 16 residues. The V gene's germline CDR1 is LGHDT and CDR2 YNNKEL (reference sequence). CDR3 sequence: CASSQDLGSSTDTQYF. CDR3 sequence (DNA): TGTGCCAGCAGCCAAGATCTGGGCTCTAGCACAGATACGCAGTATTTT.

The J gene is TRBJ2-3, the V gene TRBV5-1; either TRBD1 or TRBD2 may supply D (6 bases each). Per germline, CDR1 SGHRS and CDR2 YFSETQ. Trimming shortened V by 6 bases and J by 1 base, and 18 bases separated the two germline ends. The CDR3 contains 16 residues. The DNA for the CDR3 is TGCGCCAGCACCTACGCCCGGGGGCGAGGCACAGATACGCAGTATTTT. Protein product: CASTYARGRGTDTQYF. Combining the CDR3 with reference TRBV5-1 and TRBJ2-3 gives the whole variable domain KAGVTQTPRYLIKTRGQQVTLSCSPISGHRSVSWYQQTPGQGLQFLFEYFSETQRNKGNFPGRFSGRQFSNSRSEMNVSTLELGDSALYLCASTYARGRGTDTQYFGPGTRLTVL.

This clonotype was observed a few times. This sequence joins TRBV12-3 or TRBV12-4 and TRBJ2-7; the match to TRBD2 covers 7 bases. V trimming: 6 bases; J trimming: 4 bases; junction bases outside the gene matches: 6. The CDR3 totals 13 residues. The CDR3 DNA follows: TGTGCCAGCAGCGCTAGCGGAATTTACGAGCAGTACTTC. This codes for CASSASGIYEQYF.

This chain links TRBV29-1 with TRBJ2-3, with D maybe TRBD2 (5 bases). In germline, CDR1 is SQVTM, CDR2 ANQGSEA. This CDR3 has 14 residues. V was pared by 6 bases and J by 4 bases, with 17 bases between. The CDR3, as DNA: TGCAGCGTCGTTGAGACTGGGAGTGCAGATACGCAGTATTTT. Its protein is CSVVETGSADTQYF.

CDR3 coding DNA: TGCGCCAGCAGCTTGGAGCGGGAGGGCACCGGGGAGCTGTTTTTT. It encodes CASSLEREGTGELFF. This chain uses TRBV5-1 with TRBJ2-2; 10 bases are shared with TRBD2. This CDR3 comprises 15 residues. V lost 0 bases to trimming and J lost 4 bases; unmatched junction nucleotides: 0. In germline, CDR1 is SGHRS, CDR2 YFSETQ. Filled out from reference TRBV5-1 and TRBJ2-2, the complete variable domain reads KAGVTQTPRYLIKTRGQQVTLSCSPISGHRSVSWYQQTPGQGLQFLFEYFSETQRNKGNFPGRFSGRQFSNSRSEMNVSTLELGDSALYLCASSLEREGTGELFFGEGSRLTVL.

The chain joins TRBV7-2 to TRBJ2-7; the match to TRBD1 covers 7 bases. CDR3 length equals 15 residues. V shed 3 bases and J 2 bases; nucleotides not matched to a gene: 7. CDR1 and CDR2 (germline): SGHTA, FQGNSA. The CDR3 reads CASSFMTGTTYEQYF. The CDR3 bases are TGTGCCAGCAGCTTTATGACAGGGACAACCTACGAGCAGTACTTC.

The sample holds a few counts of this clonotype. The chain uses TRBV7-8 and TRBJ2-1; D could derive from TRBD1 or TRBD2 (6 bases each). This CDR3 has 13 amino acids. CDR1 is SGHVS and CDR2 is FQNEAQ in the germline V gene. Trimming took 6 bases from V and 5 from J, leaving 11 bases between them. The CDR3 protein is CASRQGGHNEQFF. CDR3 coding DNA: TGTGCCAGCAGACAGGGAGGCCACAATGAGCAGTTCTTC.

This clonotype appeared a few times. The chain is built from TRBV3-1 and TRBJ2-7, with D possibly being TRBD1 (5 bases). The germline V gene has CDR1 LGHDT and CDR2 YNNKEL (reference sequence). This CDR3 contains 14 residues. V lost 2 bases and J 3 bases, leaving 11 bases between the germline ends. CDR3 DNA: TGTGCCAGCAGCCAATTCCGCAGGGACTACGAGCAGTACTTC. Its protein product is CASSQFRRDYEQYF.

The chain has TRBV7-6 and TRBJ2-5; D gene unclear. CDR1 is SGHVS and CDR2 is FNYEAQ in the germline V gene. Trimming pared 1 base from V and 1 base from J, leaving 10 bases between. This CDR3 contains 15 residues. CDR3 residues: CASSLEGMPQETQYF. The CDR3 region has the DNA TGTGCCAGCAGCTTAGAGGGTATGCCCCAAGAGACCCAGTACTTC.

The chain combines TRBV6-6 with TRBJ2-2; D is undetermined. V was clipped by 7 bases and J by 5 bases, with 5 bases between them. Per the germline V gene, CDR1 is MNHNY and CDR2 is SVGAGI (reference sequence). This CDR3 is 11 amino acids long. The CDR3 sequence is CASTKTGELFF. The CDR3 DNA is TGTGCCAGCACCAAGACCGGGGAGCTGTTTTTT.

V gene TRBV29-1 combines with J gene TRBJ2-7; D is uncertain. This CDR3 comprises 15 residues. Per the germline V gene, CDR1 is SQVTM and CDR2 is ANQGSEA. Trimming pared 4 bases from V and 0 bases from J, leaving 16 bases between. CDR3 bases: TGCAGCGTTGTGGCAGGAGTTCATCTCTCCTACGAGCAGTACTTC. Residues: CSVVAGVHLSYEQYF.